The entry below gives a single T cell receptor (beta chain) sequence along with its context. These data are taken from a study of blood T cell repertoires in COVID-19. Whole-study context: Samples taken during acute and convalescent COVID-19 were collected in the United States, Italy and Spain.

Sequencing used immunoSEQ multiplex PCR; TCRdb keeps in-frame clones, though not all of them. This table holds 150,000 to 200,000 clones, 80% to 85% found once. Participants, about 18 to 90 years old, spanned about 26 US areas. People in the exposed group encountered a COVID-19 case within 2 weeks before entering the study. V gave up 2 bases and J gave up 8 bases; unmatched junction bases: 11. This CDR3 is 17 amino acids long. From germline, CDR1 is SGHAT and CDR2 FQNNGV. Sequencing used PBMCs or T cells enriched from blood (not recorded which). This TCR came from a man aged 70 or older who had been exposed to COVID-19. The gene calls are TRBV11-2 and TRBJ2-1; 11 nucleotides match TRBD2. The CDR3 nucleotides read TGTGCCAGCAGCTTAATCCCACTAGCGGGAGTGAAAGATGAGCAGTTCTTC. Translating gives CASSLIPLAGVKDEQFF.